This T cell receptor (beta chain) was retrieved from a study of blood T cell repertoires in COVID-19. Study-level background: T cells, B-cell-depleted T cells, or PBMCs supplied cDNA or gDNA.

As originally analysed: For nucleated cells, counts were estimated from reference gene primer amplification. Repertoires were generated with immunoSEQ multiplex PCR, while TCRdb's copy carries only in-frame clones and drops some. V, J and clone size are those of that table, while D and trimming were read from the DNA. This table has hundreds of thousands of clones, around 90% appearing once. The trim removed 0 bases at V and 4 bases at J, leaving 6 bases unmatched. Germline CDR1 SGHRS, CDR2 YFSETQ. The CDR3 spans 17 residues. The chain uses TRBV5-1 and TRBJ2-2; 10 bases line up with TRBD2. The specimen was peripheral blood. The sequence was obtained from a man between 60 and 75 years old who had recovered from COVID-19. CDR3: CASSLGLAGAGTGELFF. CDR3 sequence (DNA): TGCGCCAGCAGCTTGGGCCTAGCGGGAGCCGGCACCGGGGAGCTGTTTTTT.